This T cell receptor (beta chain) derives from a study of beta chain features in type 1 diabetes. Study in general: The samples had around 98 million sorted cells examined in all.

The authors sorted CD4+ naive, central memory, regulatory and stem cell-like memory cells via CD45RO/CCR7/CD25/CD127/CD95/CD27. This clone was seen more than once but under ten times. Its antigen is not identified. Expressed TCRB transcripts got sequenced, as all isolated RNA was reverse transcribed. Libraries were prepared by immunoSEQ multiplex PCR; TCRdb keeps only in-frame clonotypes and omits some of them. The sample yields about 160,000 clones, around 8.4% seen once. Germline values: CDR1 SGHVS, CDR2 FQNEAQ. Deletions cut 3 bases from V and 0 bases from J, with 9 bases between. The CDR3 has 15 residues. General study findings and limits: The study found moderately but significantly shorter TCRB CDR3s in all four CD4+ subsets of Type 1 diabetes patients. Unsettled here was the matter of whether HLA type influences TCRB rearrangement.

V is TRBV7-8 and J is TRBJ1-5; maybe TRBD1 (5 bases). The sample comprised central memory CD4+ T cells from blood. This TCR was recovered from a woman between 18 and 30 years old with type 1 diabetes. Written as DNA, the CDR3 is TGTGCCAGCAGCTTGGGGCGGCATAGCAATCAGCCCCAGCATTTT. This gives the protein CASSLGRHSNQPQHF.